The clone carrying this TCR beta chain showed up many times. Its antigen is undetermined. This sample is drawn from a study of neurological immune-mediated disorders. General observations from the study: In HTLV-1-associated myelopathy, TCR clonal expansion was greatest, and in multiple sclerosis it was least, below healthy controls. None of the CDR3 amino acid sequences in expanded clones turned up in more than one subject, which points to private repertoires in all groups.

The method for making cDNA was 5'RACE, and it used 10-nucleotide random UMIs. A single run covered 15-18 subjects with over 170 million TCR-beta sequences. Using its own MiXCR run on the 5' RACE reads, TCRdb lists one record per CDR3 protein. The sample consists of around 47,000 distinct CDR3 sequences, about 13% of them appearing once. The CDR3 has 15 amino acids. CDR1 is LGHDT and CDR2 is YNNKEL in the germline V gene (reference sequence). The V and J ends lost 0 bases and 9 bases respectively, with 14 bases between them. The sample was PBMCs. This rearrangement joins TRBV3-1 to TRBJ2-2; TRBD1 is a possible D gene (5 bases). The receptor was derived from a female donor in good health. The CDR3 sequence: CASSQESGWSRELFF. The CDR3 DNA reads TGTGCCAGCAGCCAAGAATCAGGGTGGAGCAGGGAGCTGTTTTTT.